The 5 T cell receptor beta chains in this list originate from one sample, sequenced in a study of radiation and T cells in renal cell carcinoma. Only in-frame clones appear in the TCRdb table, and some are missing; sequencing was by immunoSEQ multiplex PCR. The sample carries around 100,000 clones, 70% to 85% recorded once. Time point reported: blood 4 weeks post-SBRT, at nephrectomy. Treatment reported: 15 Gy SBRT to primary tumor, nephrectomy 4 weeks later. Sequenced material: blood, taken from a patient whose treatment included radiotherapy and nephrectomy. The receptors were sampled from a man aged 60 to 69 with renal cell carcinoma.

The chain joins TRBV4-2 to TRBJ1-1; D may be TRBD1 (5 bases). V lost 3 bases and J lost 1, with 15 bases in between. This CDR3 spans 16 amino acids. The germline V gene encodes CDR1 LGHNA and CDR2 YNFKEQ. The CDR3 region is CASSHTGRSGNTEAFF. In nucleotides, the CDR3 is TGTGCCAGCAGCCACACAGGTCGGAGTGGGAACACTGAAGCTTTCTTT.

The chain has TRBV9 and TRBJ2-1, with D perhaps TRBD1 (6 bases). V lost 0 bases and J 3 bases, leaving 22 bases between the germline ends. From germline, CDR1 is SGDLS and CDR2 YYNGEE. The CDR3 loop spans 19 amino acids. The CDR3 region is CASSVASINSFRGYNEQFF. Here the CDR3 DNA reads TGTGCCAGCAGCGTAGCCTCCATAAATTCGTTCAGGGGCTACAATGAGCAGTTCTTC. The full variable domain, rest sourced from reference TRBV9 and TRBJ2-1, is DSGVTQTPKHLITATGQRVTLRCSPRSGDLSVYWYQQSLDQGLQFLIQYYNGEERAKGNILERFSAQQFPDLHSELNLSSLELGDSALYFCASSVASINSFRGYNEQFFGPGTRLTVL.

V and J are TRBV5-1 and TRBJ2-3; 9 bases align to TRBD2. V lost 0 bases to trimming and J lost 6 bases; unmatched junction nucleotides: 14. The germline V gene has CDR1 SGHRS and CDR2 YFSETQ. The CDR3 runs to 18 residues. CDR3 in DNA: TGCGCCAGCAGCTTGGGGGCCTTGGGAGCGGGAGGATCTGATACGCAGTATTTT. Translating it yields CASSLGALGAGGSDTQYF.

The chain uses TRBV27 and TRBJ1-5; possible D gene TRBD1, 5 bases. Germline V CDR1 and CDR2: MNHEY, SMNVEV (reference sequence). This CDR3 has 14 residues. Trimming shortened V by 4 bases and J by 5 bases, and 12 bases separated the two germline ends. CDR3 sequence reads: CASSSRVPDQPQHF. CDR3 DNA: TGTGCCAGCAGTTCCAGGGTTCCGGATCAGCCCCAGCATTTT.

Here the CDR3 reads CASSPNILRPGQGANTIYF. The CDR3 bases are TGTGCCAGCTCACCAAATATTTTACGGCCTGGACAGGGGGCGAACACCATATATTTT. The rearrangement joins TRBV18 to TRBJ1-3, with 11 nucleotides matching TRBD1. Trimming took 2 bases from V and 7 from J; bases not matched to a gene: 16. Germline V CDR1 and CDR2: KGHSH, LQKENI. There are 19 residues in the CDR3. Together with reference TRBV18 and TRBJ1-3, the CDR3 gives the full variable domain: NAGVMQNPRHLVRRRGQEARLRCSPMKGHSHVYWYRQLPEEGLKFMVYLQKENIIDESGMPKERFSAEFPKEGPSILRIQQVVRGDSAAYFCASSPNILRPGQGANTIYFGEGSWLTVV.